What follows are 16 T cell receptor beta chains derived from one specimen sequenced in a study of beta chain features in type 1 diabetes (dated by TCRdb to between 2018 and 2020). The method behind the library was the immunoSEQ multiplex PCR assay. The entire isolated RNA was reverse transcribed using the High Capacity cDNA Reverse Transcription Kit, and thus expressed TCRB transcripts were sequenced. Not all clones reach the TCRdb copy of this immuneACCESS table, which keeps in-frame sequences only. Checked studies attribute under half of the gap to unresolved V genes and leave the rest unexplained. The table for this sample lists some 150,000 clones; about 9.7% of them were counted only once. The ten largest account for 0.55% to 0.65% of the sample. Specimen: central memory CD4+ T cells from blood. The receptors stem from a woman aged 40-49 years in good health.

The chain uses TRBV5-1 and TRBJ2-7; 8 bases align to TRBD1. The CDR3 totals 13 residues. Trimming removed 3 bases from V and 3 bases from J; junction bases left unmatched: 2. The germline V gene encodes CDR1 SGHRS and CDR2 YFSETQ. CDR3 sequence (DNA): TGCGCCAGCAGCTACGGGACAGGCTACGAGCAGTACTTC. This encodes CASSYGTGYEQYF.

The chain links TRBV7-2 to TRBJ1-1; D may be TRBD1 (6 bases). V dropped 5 bases and J dropped 2 bases, with 12 bases sitting between them. This CDR3 is 14 amino acids long. Germline V gene data show CDR1 as SGHTA and CDR2 as FQGNSA. In DNA, the CDR3 is TGTGCCAGCAGCCGAAGGACAGAAAACACTGAAGCTTTCTTT. Amino acids: CASSRRTENTEAFF.

This clone was seen only a few times. The V gene is TRBV6-5, the J gene TRBJ2-7, with D perhaps matching TRBD1 (6 bases). CDR3 size: 15 residues. V was shortened by 7 bases and J by 2 bases, with 18 bases between the two germline ends. Per the germline V gene, CDR1 is MNHEY and CDR2 is SVGAGI. The DNA of the CDR3 is TGTGCCAGCAAGGCCCGTCGGCAGGGGACCTACGAGCAGTACTTC. Translating it yields CASKARRQGTYEQYF.

This chain uses TRBV6-1 with TRBJ1-2; 7 positions match TRBD1. This CDR3 comprises 14 residues. CDR1 and CDR2 from the germline V gene are MNHNS and SASEGT. V was pared by 8 bases and J by 2 bases, with 8 bases of the junction left unmatched. CDR3 amino acids: CASVPRGLNYGYTF. As DNA, the CDR3 is TGTGCCAGCGTTCCAAGGGGGCTGAACTATGGCTACACCTTC.

This clone has more than one count but fewer than ten. The V and J genes are TRBV2 and TRBJ2-7; D remains unclear. This CDR3 spans 11 amino acids. The V gene's germline CDR1 is SNHLY and CDR2 FYNNEI. V was shortened by 3 bases and J by 4 bases, with 4 bases between the two germline ends. Here the CDR3 reads CASSEEYEQYF. The CDR3 DNA sequence: TGTGCCAGCAGTGAGGAGTACGAGCAGTACTTC.

The chain employs TRBV7-8 and TRBJ2-7; 7 nucleotides align to TRBD1. The CDR3 is made up of 14 amino acids. V was clipped by 5 bases and J by 0 bases; unmatched bases: 4. The V gene's germline CDR1 is SGHVS and CDR2 FQNEAQ. In nucleotides, the CDR3 is TGTGCCAGCAGCAAGGGACAGTACTCCTACGAGCAGTACTTC. This sequence encodes CASSKGQYSYEQYF.

On this clone: The sample contains more than one DNA sequence encoding this CDR3. The chain joins TRBV7-2 to TRBJ1-2; perhaps TRBD1 as D (6 bases). Germline loops: CDR1 SGHTA, CDR2 FQGNSA. Between the trimmed V and J ends, which lost 1 base and 8 bases, there was a span of 11 bases. This CDR3 has 13 amino acids. CDR3 in amino acids: CASSLDRVGGYTF. CDR3 in DNA: TGTGCCAGCAGCTTAGACAGGGTGGGAGGCTACACCTTC. The full variable domain, rest sourced from reference TRBV7-2 and TRBJ1-2, is GAGVSQSPSNKVTEKGKDVELRCDPISGHTALYWYRQSLGQGLEFLIYFQGNSAPDKSGLPSDRFSAERTGGSVSTLTIQRTQQEDSAVYLCASSLDRVGGYTFGSGTRLTVV.

This clone occurred a few times. Written as DNA, the CDR3 is TGCGCCAGCAGCTTGGATCACAGCCAAAACATTCAGTACTTC. Residues: CASSLDHSQNIQYF. This sequence joins TRBV5-1 and TRBJ2-4; D uncertain. The CDR3 is 14 amino acids. Trimming shortened V by 0 bases and J by 5 bases, and 9 bases separated the two germline ends. Looked up from germline, CDR1 is SGHRS and CDR2 is YFSETQ.

This CDR3 reads CASSREAWGPEAFF. In DNA form, the CDR3 reads TGTGCCAGCTCACGCGAAGCGTGGGGGCCTGAAGCTTTCTTT. V and J are TRBV18 and TRBJ1-1; D might be TRBD1 (6 bases). The CDR3 has 14 amino acids. Per the germline V gene, CDR1 is KGHSH and CDR2 is LQKENI. V lost 4 bases to trimming and J lost 6 bases, with 15 bases between them.

This clone was seen a handful of times. The chain combines TRBV11-2 with TRBJ2-2; a possible D gene is TRBD2 (5 bases). Trimming took 4 bases from V and 6 from J, leaving 12 bases between them. Germline-derived CDR1 and CDR2 are SGHAT and FQNNGV. The CDR3 runs to 14 residues. Here the CDR3 reads CASSSNNGAGELFF. CDR3 coding DNA: TGTGCCAGCAGCTCTAACAACGGGGCCGGGGAGCTGTTTTTT.

This clone has just a few counts. This sequence joins TRBV6-6 and TRBJ2-1; 9 nucleotides line up with TRBD2. Per germline, CDR1 MNHNY and CDR2 SVGAGI (reference sequence). This CDR3 contains 16 residues. The V segment lost 4 bases and the J segment 9 bases; nucleotides outside the gene matches: 13. The CDR3: CASSFHSGGTGGEQFF. The CDR3, as DNA: TGTGCCAGCAGTTTCCATAGCGGGGGAACGGGAGGTGAGCAGTTCTTC.

The chain couples TRBV6-5 to TRBJ1-2, with 7 bases matching TRBD1. From germline, CDR1 is MNHEY and CDR2 SVGAGI. The J segment lost 8 bases and the V segment lost 6 bases, leaving 6 bases of the junction unmatched. This CDR3 is built from 12 residues. The CDR3 here is CASRNRGQGYTF. The CDR3 DNA follows: TGTGCCAGCAGAAATAGGGGGCAAGGCTACACCTTC.

This clone has a handful of counts. The V call is TRBV10-3, the J call TRBJ2-1, with D possibly TRBD2 on 5 matching bases. Trimming pared 3 bases from V and 0 bases from J, leaving 12 bases between. Per germline, CDR1 ENHRY and CDR2 SYGVKD. The length of the CDR3 is 16 residues. The CDR3 DNA follows: TGTGCCATCAGTGAAAGCGGAATGAGCTCCTACAATGAGCAGTTCTTC. Translating gives CAISESGMSSYNEQFF.

The sample holds one count of this clone. The chain recombines TRBV5-4 with TRBJ2-1; 8 bases map to TRBD2. The V segment lost 3 bases and the J segment 6 bases; nucleotides outside the gene matches: 2. Germline V lookup: CDR1 SGHNT, CDR2 YYREEE (reference sequence). The CDR3 has 13 residues. The CDR3 region has the DNA TGTGCCAGCAGCTCTAGCGGGCGCAATGAGCAGTTCTTC. This sequence encodes CASSSSGRNEQFF.

This clone was observed a few times. The chain combines TRBV7-2 with TRBJ2-3, with 7 bases aligning to TRBD2. The CDR3 loop spans 19 amino acids. After removal of 7 bases from V and 0 bases from J, the junction contained 19 bases not matched to a gene. Germline CDR1 and CDR2: SGHTA and FQGNSA. CDR3 bases: TGTGCCAGCACCACAAACCGGCTAGCGGCCCCCGTGAGCACAGATACGCAGTATTTT. Translation: CASTTNRLAAPVSTDTQYF.

This chain links TRBV6-6 with TRBJ2-7; 7 bases are a match to TRBD2. The V gene's germline CDR1 is MNHNY and CDR2 SVGAGI (reference sequence). The CDR3 is made up of 14 amino acids. After removal of 5 bases from V and 6 bases from J, the junction contained 10 bases not matched to a gene. CDR3 in amino acids: CASSRGSGASEQYF. The CDR3 nucleotides are TGTGCCAGCAGTAGAGGAAGCGGGGCCTCCGAGCAGTACTTC.